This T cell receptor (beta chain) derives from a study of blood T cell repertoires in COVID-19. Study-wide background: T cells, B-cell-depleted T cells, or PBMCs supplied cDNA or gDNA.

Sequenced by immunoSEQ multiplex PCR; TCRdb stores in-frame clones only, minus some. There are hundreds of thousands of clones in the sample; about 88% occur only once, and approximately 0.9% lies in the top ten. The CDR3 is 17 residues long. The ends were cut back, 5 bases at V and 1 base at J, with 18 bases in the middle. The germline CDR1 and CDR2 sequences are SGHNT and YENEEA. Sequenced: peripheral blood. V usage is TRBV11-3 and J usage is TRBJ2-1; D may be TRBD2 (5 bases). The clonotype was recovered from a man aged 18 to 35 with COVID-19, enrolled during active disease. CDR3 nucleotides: TGTGCCAGCAGCAAGTTTACGGGTTCGGGGTCCTACAATGAGCAGTTCTTC. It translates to CASSKFTGSGSYNEQFF.